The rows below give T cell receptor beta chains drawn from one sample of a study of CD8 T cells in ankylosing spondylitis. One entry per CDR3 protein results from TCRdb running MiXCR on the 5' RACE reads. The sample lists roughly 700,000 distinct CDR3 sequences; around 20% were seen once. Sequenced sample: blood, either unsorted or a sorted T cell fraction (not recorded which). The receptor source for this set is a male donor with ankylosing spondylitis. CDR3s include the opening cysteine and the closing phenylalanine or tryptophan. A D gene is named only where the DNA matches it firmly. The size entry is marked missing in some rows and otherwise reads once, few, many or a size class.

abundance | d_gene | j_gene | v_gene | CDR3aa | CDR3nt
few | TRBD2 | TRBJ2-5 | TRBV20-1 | CSARVPGGALRETQYF | TGCAGTGCTAGAGTTCCCGGGGGGGCATTGAGAGAGACCCAGTACTTC
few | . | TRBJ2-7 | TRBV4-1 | CASSQVLGPLYEQYF | TGCGCCAGCAGCCAAGTTTTGGGACCGCTCTACGAGCAGTACTTC
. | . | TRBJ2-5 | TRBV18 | CASSQLGPSQETQYF | TGTGCCAGCTCACAGTTGGGACCAAGCCAAGAGACCCAGTACTTC
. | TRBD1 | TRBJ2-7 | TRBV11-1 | CASSTLGTGGMGSNEQYF | TGTGCCAGCAGCACATTAGGGACAGGGGGCATGGGTTCCAACGAGCAGTACTTC
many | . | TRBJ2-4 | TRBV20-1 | CSATMVVRLGDKNIQYF | TGCAGTGCAACGATGGTAGTCCGGTTGGGAGACAAAAACATTCAGTACTTC
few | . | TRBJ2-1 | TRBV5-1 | CASGVRATYNEQFF | TGCGCCAGCGGAGTCAGGGCCACTTACAATGAGCAGTTCTTC
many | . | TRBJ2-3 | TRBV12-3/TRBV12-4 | CASSSQLTDTQYF | TGTGCCAGCAGTAGCCAATTAACAGATACGCAGTATTTT
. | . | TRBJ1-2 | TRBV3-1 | CASSQEMSDPLNYGYTF | TGTGCCAGCAGCCAAGAGATGTCGGACCCCCTTAACTATGGCTACACCTTC
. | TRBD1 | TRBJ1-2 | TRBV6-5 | CASSYSGQGAFNYGYTF | TGTGCCAGCAGTTACTCGGGACAGGGGGCGTTCAACTATGGCTACACCTTC
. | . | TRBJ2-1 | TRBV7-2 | CASSLTGASYNEQFF | TGTGCCAGCAGCTTAACTGGTGCCAGCTACAATGAGCAGTTCTTC
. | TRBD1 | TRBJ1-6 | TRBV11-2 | CASSSRQGARGWSPLHF | TGTGCCAGCAGCTCGAGACAGGGGGCGCGAGGTTGGTCACCCCTCCACTTT
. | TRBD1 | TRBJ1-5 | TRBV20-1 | CSASTDRGNQPQHF | TGCAGTGCTTCGACAGACAGGGGTAATCAGCCCCAGCATTTT
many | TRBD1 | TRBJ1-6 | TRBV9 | CASSGTGQVNSPLHF | TGTGCCAGCAGCGGAACGGGACAGGTTAATTCACCCCTCCACTTT
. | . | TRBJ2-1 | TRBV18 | CASSPRGGDNEQFF | TGTGCCAGCTCACCAAGAGGGGGTGACAATGAGCAGTTCTTC